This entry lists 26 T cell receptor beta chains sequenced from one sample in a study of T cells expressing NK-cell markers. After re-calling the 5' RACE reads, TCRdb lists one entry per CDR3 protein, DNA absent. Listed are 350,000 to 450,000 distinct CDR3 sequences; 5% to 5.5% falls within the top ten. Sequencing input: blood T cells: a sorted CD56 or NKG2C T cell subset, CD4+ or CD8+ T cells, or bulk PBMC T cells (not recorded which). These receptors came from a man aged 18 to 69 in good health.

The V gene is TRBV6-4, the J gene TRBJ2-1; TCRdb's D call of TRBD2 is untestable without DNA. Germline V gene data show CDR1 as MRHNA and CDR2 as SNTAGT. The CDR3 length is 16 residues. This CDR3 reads CASKRLAGGPGAEQFF.

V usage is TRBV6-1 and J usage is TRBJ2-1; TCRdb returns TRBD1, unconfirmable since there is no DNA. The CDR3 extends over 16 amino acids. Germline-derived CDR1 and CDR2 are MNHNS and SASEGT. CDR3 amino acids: CASTPRGGNYYNEQFF.

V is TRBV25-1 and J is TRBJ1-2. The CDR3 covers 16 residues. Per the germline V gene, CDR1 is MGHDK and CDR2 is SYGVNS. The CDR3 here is CASSEPSGRDNYGYTF.

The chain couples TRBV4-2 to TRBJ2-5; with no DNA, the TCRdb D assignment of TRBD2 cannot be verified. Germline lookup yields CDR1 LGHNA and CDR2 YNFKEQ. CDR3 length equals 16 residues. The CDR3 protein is CASSQGGPRFQETQYF.

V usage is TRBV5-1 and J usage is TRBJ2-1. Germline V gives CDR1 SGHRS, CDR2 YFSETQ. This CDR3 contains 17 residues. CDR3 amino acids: CASRPVGPSSSYNEQFF.

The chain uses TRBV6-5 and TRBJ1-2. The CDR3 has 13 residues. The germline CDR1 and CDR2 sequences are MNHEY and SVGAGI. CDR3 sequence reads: CASSYQDGYGYTF.

The CDR3 spells CASSLESSGGLQYF. The V gene is TRBV11-2, the J gene TRBJ2-7; with no DNA, the TCRdb D assignment of TRBD2 cannot be verified. Germline-derived CDR1 and CDR2 are SGHAT and FQNNGV. The CDR3 is made up of 14 amino acids.

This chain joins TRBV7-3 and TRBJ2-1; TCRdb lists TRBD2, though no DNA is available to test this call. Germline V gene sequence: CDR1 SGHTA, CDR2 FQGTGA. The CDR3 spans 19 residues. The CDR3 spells CASSPKGSGEPSSYNEQFF.

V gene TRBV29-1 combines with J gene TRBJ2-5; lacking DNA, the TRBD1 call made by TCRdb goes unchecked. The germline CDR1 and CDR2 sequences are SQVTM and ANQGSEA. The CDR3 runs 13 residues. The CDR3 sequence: CSVPGTHKETQYF.

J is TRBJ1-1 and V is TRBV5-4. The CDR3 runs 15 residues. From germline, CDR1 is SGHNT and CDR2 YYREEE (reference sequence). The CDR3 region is CASSLPYSRVPEAFF.

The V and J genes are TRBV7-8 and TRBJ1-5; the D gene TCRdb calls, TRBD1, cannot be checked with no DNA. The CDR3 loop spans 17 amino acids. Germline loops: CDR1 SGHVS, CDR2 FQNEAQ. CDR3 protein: CASSRNTGFGSNQPQHF.

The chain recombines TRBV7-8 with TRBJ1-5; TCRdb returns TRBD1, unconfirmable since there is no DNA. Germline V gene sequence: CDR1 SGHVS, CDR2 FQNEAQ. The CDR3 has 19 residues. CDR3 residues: CASSPRGFGGLQSNQPQHF.

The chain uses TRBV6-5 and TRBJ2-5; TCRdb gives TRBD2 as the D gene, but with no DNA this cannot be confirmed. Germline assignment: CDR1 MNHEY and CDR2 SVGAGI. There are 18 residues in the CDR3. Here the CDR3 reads CASSLDRTSGRFQETQYF.

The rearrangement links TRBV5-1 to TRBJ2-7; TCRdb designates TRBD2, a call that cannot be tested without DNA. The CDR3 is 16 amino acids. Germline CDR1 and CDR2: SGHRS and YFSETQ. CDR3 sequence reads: CASSRHERGSGYEQYF.

CDR3 amino acids: CSASGRPGSLNSPLHF. The chain has TRBV20-1 and TRBJ1-6; TCRdb's assignment of TRBD1 cannot be checked, as there is no DNA. The CDR3 sequence is 16 residues long. Germline CDR1 reads DFQATT; CDR2 reads SNEGSKA (reference sequence).

Here the CDR3 reads CASSHPRPGYSGANVLTF. The genes are TRBV3-1 and TRBJ2-6; the D gene TCRdb calls, TRBD1, cannot be checked with no DNA. This CDR3 is 18 amino acids long. The germline CDR1 and CDR2 sequences are LGHDT and YNNKEL (reference sequence).

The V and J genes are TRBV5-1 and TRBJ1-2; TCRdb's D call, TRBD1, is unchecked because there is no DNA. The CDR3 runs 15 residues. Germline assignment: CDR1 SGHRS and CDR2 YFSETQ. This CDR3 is CASSLGGGQGYGYTF.

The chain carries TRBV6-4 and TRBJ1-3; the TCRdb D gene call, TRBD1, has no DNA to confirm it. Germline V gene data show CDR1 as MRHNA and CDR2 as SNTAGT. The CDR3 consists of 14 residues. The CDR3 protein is CASKEGRAGNTIYF.

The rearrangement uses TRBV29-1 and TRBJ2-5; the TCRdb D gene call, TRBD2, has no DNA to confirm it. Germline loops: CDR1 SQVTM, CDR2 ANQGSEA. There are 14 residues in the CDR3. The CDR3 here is CSVQGLASTETQYF.

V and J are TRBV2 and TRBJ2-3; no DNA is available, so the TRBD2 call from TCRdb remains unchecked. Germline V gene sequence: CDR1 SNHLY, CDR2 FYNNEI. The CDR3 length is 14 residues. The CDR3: CASRASGIGDTQYF.

CDR3: CASCSRTGLAGGLQETQYF. V gene TRBV2 combines with J gene TRBJ2-5; TCRdb's D call of TRBD2 is untestable without DNA. The CDR3 extends over 19 amino acids. CDR1 is SNHLY and CDR2 is FYNNEI in the germline V gene.

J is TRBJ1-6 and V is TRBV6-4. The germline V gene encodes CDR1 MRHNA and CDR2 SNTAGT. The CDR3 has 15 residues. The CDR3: CASSDMTGGNSPLHF.

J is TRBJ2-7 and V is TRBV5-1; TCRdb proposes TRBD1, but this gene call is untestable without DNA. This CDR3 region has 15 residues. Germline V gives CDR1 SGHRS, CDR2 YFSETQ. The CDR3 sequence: CASSFIGGATYEQYF. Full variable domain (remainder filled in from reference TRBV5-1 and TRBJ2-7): KAGVTQTPRYLIKTRGQQVTLSCSPISGHRSVSWYQQTPGQGLQFLFEYFSETQRNKGNFPGRFSGRQFSNSRSEMNVSTLELGDSALYLCASSFIGGATYEQYFGPGTRLTVT.

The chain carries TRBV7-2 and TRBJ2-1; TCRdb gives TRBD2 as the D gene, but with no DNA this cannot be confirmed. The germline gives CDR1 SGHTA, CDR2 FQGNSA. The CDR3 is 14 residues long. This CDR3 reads CASSLWDSSAEQFF. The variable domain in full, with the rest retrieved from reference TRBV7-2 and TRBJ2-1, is GAGVSQSPSNKVTEKGKDVELRCDPISGHTALYWYRQSLGQGLEFLIYFQGNSAPDKSGLPSDRFSAERTGGSVSTLTIQRTQQEDSAVYLCASSLWDSSAEQFFGPGTRLTVL.

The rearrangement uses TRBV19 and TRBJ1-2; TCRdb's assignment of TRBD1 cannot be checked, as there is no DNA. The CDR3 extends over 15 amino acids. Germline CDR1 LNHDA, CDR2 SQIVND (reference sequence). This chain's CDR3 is CASRRDRGTNYGYTF.

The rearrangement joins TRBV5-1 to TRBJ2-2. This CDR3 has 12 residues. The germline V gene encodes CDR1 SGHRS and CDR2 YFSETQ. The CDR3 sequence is CASRSNTGELFF.